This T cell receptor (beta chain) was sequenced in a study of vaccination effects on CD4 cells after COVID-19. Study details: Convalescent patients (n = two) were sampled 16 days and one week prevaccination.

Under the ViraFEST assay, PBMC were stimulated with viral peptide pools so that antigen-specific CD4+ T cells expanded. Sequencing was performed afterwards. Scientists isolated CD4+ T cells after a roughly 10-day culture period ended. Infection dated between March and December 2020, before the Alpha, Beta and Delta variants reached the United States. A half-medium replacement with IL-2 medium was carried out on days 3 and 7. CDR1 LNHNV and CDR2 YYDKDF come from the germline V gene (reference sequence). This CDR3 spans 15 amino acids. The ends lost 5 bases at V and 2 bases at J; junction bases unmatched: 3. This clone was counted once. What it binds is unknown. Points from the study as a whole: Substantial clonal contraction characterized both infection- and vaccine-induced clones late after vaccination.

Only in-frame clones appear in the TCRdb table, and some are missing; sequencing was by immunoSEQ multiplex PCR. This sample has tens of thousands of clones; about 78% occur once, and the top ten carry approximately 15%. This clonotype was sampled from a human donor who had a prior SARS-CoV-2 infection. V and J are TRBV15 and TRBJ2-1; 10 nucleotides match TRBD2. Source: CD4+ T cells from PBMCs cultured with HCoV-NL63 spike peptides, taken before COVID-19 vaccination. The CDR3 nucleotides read TGTGCCACCAGCCTCCTAGCGGGAGCCTACAATGAGCAGTTCTTC. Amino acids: CATSLLAGAYNEQFF.